This T cell receptor (beta chain) was observed in a study of blood T cell repertoires in COVID-19. V gave up 9 bases and J gave up 2 bases; unmatched junction bases: 4. Germline V gene data show CDR1 as MNHEY and CDR2 as SVGAGI. The CDR3 runs 14 residues. A single count supports this clone. In the original workflow: The assay estimated nucleated cells by amplifying reference gene primers. TCRdb keeps only in-frame clones here, not all; method: immunoSEQ multiplex PCR. That table is the source of V, J and clone size, and D and trimming were worked out from the DNA. The sample consists of some 360,000 clones, roughly 90% of them appearing once.

The TCR originated in a woman in her twenties or thirties who had been exposed to COVID-19. The specimen sequenced was PBMCs or T cells enriched from blood (not recorded which). The chain carries TRBV6-5 and TRBJ2-5; 12 bases map to TRBD2. CDR3 amino acids: CASLAGGGQETQYF. The CDR3 nucleotides are TGTGCCAGTCTAGCGGGAGGGGGGCAAGAGACCCAGTACTTC.